This TCR beta chain was retrieved from a study of T cell changes during pregnancy in multiple sclerosis. Clones were read by immunoSEQ multiplex PCR, and TCRdb kept only the in-frame ones, dropping some. Here the sample spans about 69,000 clones, over 80% being singletons. The germline V gene encodes CDR1 SGHRS and CDR2 YFSETQ. J was trimmed by 5 bases and V by 2 bases; bases with no gene match: 3. The CDR3 has 14 residues. This specimen consisted of peripheral blood, obtained in the third trimester of pregnancy. The sequence came from a female donor in good health, enrolled as a control in a pregnancy study. This chain uses TRBV5-1 with TRBJ2-7; 11 nucleotides match TRBD2. CDR3 in amino acids: CASSFSLAGDEQYF. The CDR3 region has the DNA TGCGCCAGCAGCTTTTCACTAGCGGGAGACGAGCAGTACTTC.